Each of the 5 T cell receptor beta chains below was sequenced from the same sample in a study of T cells in localized non-small cell lung cancer. Assay used: immunoSEQ multiplex PCR; TCRdb lists only in-frame clones, some missing. The sample lists about 82,000 clones; 80% were seen once. Sequencing was performed on PBMCs, taken before any cancer treatment. These receptors were taken from a man aged 35-69 years with stage II squamous cell lung carcinoma.

This clone was seen more than once but under ten times. The chain combines TRBV19 with TRBJ2-7; 11 bases agree with TRBD1. The germline gives CDR1 LNHDA, CDR2 SQIVND (reference sequence). The CDR3 loop spans 14 amino acids. Unmatched junction bases numbered 3, after V lost 5 bases and J lost 3 bases. CDR3 DNA sequence: TGTGCCAGTAGTCTCGGGACAGGGGGCTACGAGCAGTACTTC. Amino acid sequence: CASSLGTGGYEQYF.

This clone has just a few counts. The chain recombines TRBV2 with TRBJ2-1; 11 bases agree with TRBD2. Germline values: CDR1 SNHLY, CDR2 FYNNEI. The CDR3 is 13 residues long. After removal of 6 bases from V and 8 bases from J, the junction contained 3 bases not matched to a gene. CDR3 protein: CASRPGLADEQFF. DNA for the CDR3: TGTGCCAGCAGGCCGGGACTAGCGGATGAGCAGTTCTTC.

The V and J genes are TRBV18 and TRBJ1-2, with D perhaps matching TRBD1 (6 bases). There are 16 residues in the CDR3. V was cut by 2 bases and J by 0 bases, with 13 bases left in between. The germline CDR1 and CDR2 sequences are KGHSH and LQKENI. CDR3 amino acids: CASSPGGQGTNYGYTF. Written as DNA, the CDR3 is TGTGCCAGCTCACCAGGCGGGCAGGGGACTAACTATGGCTACACCTTC.

The chain carries TRBV27 and TRBJ2-5, with a possible D match to TRBD2 (6 bases). V was cut by 7 bases and J by 5 bases, with 14 bases left in between. CDR3 size: 13 residues. The germline V gene encodes CDR1 MNHEY and CDR2 SMNVEV (reference sequence). CDR3 in amino acids: CASTGTSLETQYF. CDR3 coding DNA: TGTGCCAGCACCGGGACTTCCCTCGAGACCCAGTACTTC.

This chain links TRBV2 with TRBJ1-5; TRBD1 is a possible D gene (5 bases). The CDR3 spans 14 residues. V dropped 8 bases and J dropped 4 bases, with 15 bases sitting between them. Germline CDR1 reads SNHLY; CDR2 reads FYNNEI. This chain's CDR3 is CASSQQGGNQPQHF. The CDR3 DNA sequence: TGTGCCAGCTCCCAGCAGGGAGGGAATCAGCCCCAGCATTTT.